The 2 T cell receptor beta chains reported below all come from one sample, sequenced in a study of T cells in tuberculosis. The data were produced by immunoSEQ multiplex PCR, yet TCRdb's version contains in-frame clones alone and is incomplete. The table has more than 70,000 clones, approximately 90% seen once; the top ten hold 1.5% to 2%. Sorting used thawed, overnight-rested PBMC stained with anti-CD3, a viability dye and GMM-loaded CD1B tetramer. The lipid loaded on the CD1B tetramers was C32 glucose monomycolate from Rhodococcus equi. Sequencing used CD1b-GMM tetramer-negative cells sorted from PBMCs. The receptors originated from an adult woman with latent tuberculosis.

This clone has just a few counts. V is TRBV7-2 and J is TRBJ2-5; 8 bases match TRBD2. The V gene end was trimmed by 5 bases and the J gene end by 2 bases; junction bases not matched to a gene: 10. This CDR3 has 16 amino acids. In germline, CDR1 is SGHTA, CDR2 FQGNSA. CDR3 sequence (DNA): TGTGCCAGCAGCCATCCTTCCGGGACTAGACAAGAGACCCAGTACTTC. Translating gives CASSHPSGTRQETQYF.

CDR3 coding DNA: TGTGCCAGCAGCCTCGGTGCAGATACGCAGTATTTT. It is translated as CASSLGADTQYF. The chain recombines TRBV5-6 with TRBJ2-3; D call uncertain. The CDR3 runs to 12 residues. V gave up 4 bases and J gave up 4 bases, with 7 bases separating them. CDR1 is SGHDT and CDR2 is YYEEEE in the germline V gene.